Below are 23 T cell receptor beta chains sequenced from a single sample in a study of T-cell reconstitution after alpha-beta-depleted transplantation in children. The TCRbeta library incorporated unique molecular identifiers. Via MiXCR, TCRdb re-called the PCR reads, giving one row per CDR3 protein. The sample includes 250,000 to 300,000 distinct CDR3 sequences, around 10% seen only once; the top ten take around 22%. The sequencing here drew on peripheral blood, taken 180 days after TCRalphabeta/CD19-depleted stem cell transplant. These receptors came from a male patient between 2 and 10 years old who had a stem cell transplant for chronic granulomatous disease, so the T cells may come from the graft donor.

This rearrangement joins TRBV29-1 to TRBJ2-5, with D tentatively TRBD2 (6 bases). CDR1 and CDR2 (germline): SQVTM, ANQGSEA. V lost 6 bases, J lost 4 bases, and 9 bases lay in between. This CDR3 is built from 11 residues. The CDR3 bases are TGCAGCGTCGCAGCGGGAGAGACCCAGTACTTC. Translation: CSVAAGETQYF. The variable domain in full, completed from reference TRBV29-1 and TRBJ2-5, reads SAVISQKPSRDICQRGTSLTIQCQVDSQVTMMFWYRQQPGQSLTLIATANQGSEATYESGFVIDKFPISRPNLTFSTLTVSNMSPEDSSIYLCSVAAGETQYFGPGTRLLVL.

V usage is TRBV20-1 and J usage is TRBJ2-1, with TRBD1 identical over 11 bases. Germline assignment: CDR1 DFQATT and CDR2 SNEGSKA (reference sequence). The CDR3 loop spans 17 amino acids. CDR3: CCIWDRGSGGGYNEQFF. The CDR3 nucleotides are TGCTGCATCTGGGACAGGGGGTCGGGAGGCGGATACAATGAGCAGTTCTTC.

This clonotype has ten or more counts. The V and J genes are TRBV12-3 or TRBV12-4 and TRBJ2-2; possible D gene TRBD1, 6 bases. Trimming shortened V by 3 bases and J by 9 bases, and 11 bases separated the two germline ends. The CDR3 runs 13 residues. The CDR3 region is CASSLRGTRELFF. The CDR3, as DNA: TGTGCCAGCAGTTTGAGAGGGACAAGGGAGCTGTTTTTT.

This clonotype was picked up many times. The chain employs TRBV20-1 and TRBJ2-2; D possibly corresponds to TRBD2 (6 bases). Trimming took 2 bases from V and 8 from J, leaving 12 bases between them. The CDR3 totals 13 residues. The germline V gene has CDR1 DFQATT and CDR2 SNEGSKA (reference sequence). The CDR3 is CSARNGGAGELFF. The DNA for the CDR3 is TGCAGTGCTAGAAACGGGGGAGCGGGGGAGCTGTTTTTT.

Remarks on this clonotype: This may be a read error: a much more frequent sequence differs by one nucleotide. The chain uses TRBV7-2 and TRBJ1-1; possibly TRBD1 for D (5 bases). The germline V gene encodes CDR1 SGHTA and CDR2 FQGNSA. The CDR3 has 14 residues. CDR3 DNA sequence: TGTGCCGGCAGCTTATACAGGATTAACACTGAAGCTTTCTTT. Its translation: CAGSLYRINTEAFF.

This clonotype was detected ten times or more. The chain combines TRBV28 with TRBJ1-2; TRBD1 might be the D (5 bases). CDR1 is MDHEN, CDR2 SYDVKM, per germline. This CDR3 has 14 amino acids. V lost 6 bases to trimming and J lost 0 bases, with 11 bases between them. The CDR3: CASRRDLANYGYTF. Written as DNA, the CDR3 is TGTGCCAGCAGACGGGACTTAGCTAACTATGGCTACACCTTC.

The V and J genes are TRBV12-3 or TRBV12-4 and TRBJ1-3; D gene uncertain. The CDR3 is made up of 13 amino acids. Deletions cut 3 bases from V and 4 bases from J, with 7 bases between. Here the CDR3 reads CASSFIQGNTIYF. CDR3 coding DNA: TGTGCCAGCAGTTTTATACAGGGAAACACCATATATTTT.

This clonotype was seen many times. The rearrangement links TRBV11-2 to TRBJ2-3, with D possibly being TRBD2 (5 bases). Trimming took off 4 bases at V and 3 bases at J, with 17 bases between the two ends. Germline V gives CDR1 SGHAT, CDR2 FQNNGV. CDR3 length equals 16 residues. Here the CDR3 DNA reads TGTGCCAGCAGCTCACTACTAGGAGTTGGGACAGATACGCAGTATTTT. It yields the protein CASSSLLGVGTDTQYF. The full variable domain, completed using reference TRBV11-2 and TRBJ2-3, is EAGVAQSPRYKIIEKRQSVAFWCNPISGHATLYWYQQILGQGPKLLIQFQNNGVVDDSQLPKDRFSAERLKGVDSTLKIQPAKLEDSAVYLCASSSLLGVGTDTQYFGPGTRLTVL.

This clonotype was counted between two and nine times. The chain joins TRBV28 to TRBJ2-1; TRBD2 matches 9 bases. Germline assignment: CDR1 MDHEN and CDR2 SYDVKM. The CDR3 totals 16 residues. The V and J ends lost 4 bases and 13 bases, in that order; junction bases with no gene match: 17. Here the CDR3 reads CASSWDRGLAGNSQFF. CDR3 sequence (DNA): TGTGCCAGCAGTTGGGACAGAGGCCTAGCGGGAAATTCACAGTTCTTC.

This clonotype has more than one count but fewer than ten. The chain carries TRBV14 and TRBJ2-1, with unresolved D. CDR3 length equals 14 residues. Trimming took 1 base from V and 3 from J, leaving 7 bases between them. From germline, CDR1 is SGHDN and CDR2 FVKESK. In DNA form, the CDR3 reads TGTGCCAGCAGCCAAGTGGTCAGCTACAATGAGCAGTTCTTC. Protein: CASSQVVSYNEQFF. The full variable domain, rest sourced from reference TRBV14 and TRBJ2-1, is EAGVTQFPSHSVIEKGQTVTLRCDPISGHDNLYWYRRVMGKEIKFLLHFVKESKQDESGMPNNRFLAERTGGTYSTLKVQPAELEDSGVYFCASSQVVSYNEQFFGPGTRLTVL.

This clonotype was counted ten times or more. The V gene is TRBV13, the J gene TRBJ2-7, with D unresolved. Germline V gives CDR1 PRHDT, CDR2 FYEKMQ (reference sequence). V dropped 5 bases and J dropped 5 bases, with 16 bases sitting between them. This CDR3 is 14 amino acids long. The CDR3: CASSTELGPNEQYF. CDR3 bases: TGTGCCAGCAGCACCGAGCTGGGTCCGAACGAGCAGTACTTC.

This clonotype has a count of ten or more. V is TRBV29-1 and J is TRBJ1-2, with a tentative D call TRBD1 (5 bases). Germline V gene sequence: CDR1 SQVTM, CDR2 ANQGSEA. The CDR3 sequence is 12 residues long. V lost 4 bases, J lost 5 bases, and 11 bases lay in between. CDR3 in DNA: TGCAGCGTTGTCCGGGGCGGGTATGGCTACACCTTC. Translation: CSVVRGGYGYTF. The full variable domain, completed using reference TRBV29-1 and TRBJ1-2, is SAVISQKPSRDICQRGTSLTIQCQVDSQVTMMFWYRQQPGQSLTLIATANQGSEATYESGFVIDKFPISRPNLTFSTLTVSNMSPEDSSIYLCSVVRGGYGYTFGSGTRLTVV.

This clonotype has ten or more counts. This sequence joins TRBV20-1 and TRBJ2-7; possible D gene TRBD2, 7 bases. CDR3 length: 14 amino acids. Germline CDR1 and CDR2: DFQATT and SNEGSKA (reference sequence). V dropped 0 bases and J dropped 0 bases, with 9 bases sitting between them. The CDR3 region has the DNA TGCAGTGCTAGAGACGGGGGGCCCTCCTACGAGCAGTACTTC. It is translated as CSARDGGPSYEQYF.

This clonotype was counted ten times or more. V gene TRBV5-1 combines with J gene TRBJ2-1, with 7 nucleotides matching TRBD2. The V gene's germline CDR1 is SGHRS and CDR2 YFSETQ. V shed 4 bases, J shed 4 bases, and the junction held 5 bases outside the gene matches. CDR3 length: 14 amino acids. In nucleotides, the CDR3 is TGCGCCAGCAGCCAAGGGGAGGGTTACAATGAGCAGTTCTTC. Translated, it gives CASSQGEGYNEQFF.

Ten or more counts support this clonotype. The rearrangement uses TRBV4-1 and TRBJ2-7; 10 bases match TRBD1. This CDR3 is built from 15 residues. V lost 5 bases to trimming and J lost 4 bases; unmatched junction nucleotides: 8. The germline V gene has CDR1 MGHRA and CDR2 YSYEKL. The CDR3 DNA follows: TGCGCCAGCAGCGTCGCCCGGACAGGGGGATACGAGCAGTACTTC. Protein: CASSVARTGGYEQYF.

This clonotype was seen repeatedly, ten times or more. The CDR3 here is CATSDTGGTDTQYF. CDR3 coding DNA: TGTGCCACCAGTGACACAGGGGGCACAGATACGCAGTATTTT. The chain employs TRBV24-1 and TRBJ2-3; 7 positions agree with TRBD1. The J segment lost 1 base and the V segment lost 4 bases, leaving 1 base of the junction unmatched. This CDR3 comprises 14 residues. CDR1 is KGHDR and CDR2 is SFDVKD in the germline V gene.

This clonotype appeared many times. The V and J genes are TRBV12-3 or TRBV12-4 and TRBJ2-2, with 9 bases identical to TRBD1. The CDR3 length is 15 residues. V lost 6 bases, J lost 7 bases, and 9 bases stayed unmatched. CDR3 coding DNA: TGTGCCAGCAGCTCGGGACAGGGTTCGGTCGGGGAGCTGTTTTTT. Amino acids: CASSSGQGSVGELFF.

This clonotype was seen ten or more times. This CDR3 reads CATSRTETQYF. As DNA, the CDR3 is TGTGCCACCAGCAGAACGGAGACCCAGTACTTC. The rearrangement uses TRBV15 and TRBJ2-5; no firm D call. Per germline, CDR1 LNHNV and CDR2 YYDKDF (reference sequence). Trimming cost V 2 bases and J 5 bases, with 3 bases left between them. CDR3 length: 11 amino acids.

This clonotype was seen ten or more times. The chain links TRBV21-1 to TRBJ1-5. TRBV21-1 is a known pseudogene. CDR3 length equals 10 residues. The chain's CDR3 is CASSNQPQHF. The DNA of the CDR3 is TGTGCCAGCAGCAATCAGCCCCAGCATTTT.

This clonotype was found many times. The J gene is TRBJ2-1, the V gene TRBV5-6; D unclear. Trimming removed 3 bases at V and 8 bases at J, with 6 bases between. CDR1 is SGHDT, CDR2 YYEEEE, per germline. The CDR3 is 11 residues long. The CDR3 DNA sequence: TGTGCCAGCAGCTCGCATGATGAGCAGTTCTTC. Its protein product is CASSSHDEQFF.

This clonotype was counted ten times or more. The genes are TRBV12-3 or TRBV12-4 and TRBJ2-1, with 9 bases lining up with TRBD1. Trimming took 0 bases from V and 0 from J; bases not matched to a gene: 15. The CDR3 extends over 21 amino acids. For the CDR3, the DNA is TGTGCCAGCAGTTTAGCCCCCCGGGACAGGGTATTATTGAGCTCCTACAATGAGCAGTTCTTC. This codes for CASSLAPRDRVLLSSYNEQFF.

In its sample, this clonotype was seen many times. The genes are TRBV20-1 and TRBJ2-1, with 7 bases matching TRBD1. The V segment lost 5 bases and the J segment 8 bases; nucleotides outside the gene matches: 12. CDR1 and CDR2 (germline): DFQATT, SNEGSKA (reference sequence). The CDR3 has 14 residues. The CDR3 protein is CSAGPGTVFYEQFF. CDR3 sequence (DNA): TGCAGTGCTGGCCCCGGGACAGTGTTCTATGAGCAGTTCTTC.

This clonotype was detected many times. The CDR3 spells CATSSRTDTQYF. DNA of the CDR3: TGTGCCACCAGTTCCCGGACAGATACGCAGTATTTT. The genes are TRBV24-1 and TRBJ2-3; D unresolved. The V gene's germline CDR1 is KGHDR and CDR2 SFDVKD. Trimming left V 6 bases short and J 3 bases short, with 6 bases between. The CDR3 extends over 12 amino acids.